The present TCR beta chain was sequenced within a study of T cell responses to AZD1222 COVID-19 vaccine. Overall study context: Combined were second doses at about 4 or about 12 weeks.

Libraries were prepared by immunoSEQ multiplex PCR; TCRdb keeps only in-frame clonotypes and omits some of them. The sample gives 95,000 to 100,000 clones, roughly 92% of which show up once; 9.5% to 15% is in the top ten. Overall study findings and caveats: Every sample of the repertoires postdated the peak T cell response.

This clone was seen only once. As yet, its antigen is unknown. The CDR3 spans 13 residues. Germline trimming cut 5 bases from V and 6 bases from J; bases unmatched to any gene: 6. Germline values: CDR1 PRHDT, CDR2 FYEKMQ (reference sequence). The genes are TRBV13 and TRBJ2-7; 8 nucleotides align to TRBD1. Sequenced material: peripheral blood, taken on day 0 of AZD1222 vaccination. This receptor was taken from an adult in good health. The CDR3 loop reads CASSPMTGAEQYF. For the CDR3, the DNA is TGTGCCAGCAGCCCCATGACAGGGGCCGAGCAGTACTTC.